This T cell receptor beta chain emerged from a study of T cells after posttransplantation cyclophosphamide. Cyclophosphamide on days +3 and +4 followed busulfan-fludarabine conditioning and a marrow graft. In its sample, this clone was seen many times. Its matching antigen is unknown. Study observations and caveats: Skin or GI-infiltrating T cells shared few TRB sequences with blood. Recipient CMV seropositivity and CMV reactivation strongly tracked TRB clonality. Later blood repertoires were often dominated by clones from the donor CD8+ memory compartment.

Produced via immunoSEQ multiplex PCR; TCRdb's table is partial and in-frame only. This sample has 15,000 to 20,000 clones, each found more than once. The CDR3 is 17 amino acids. V trimming: 6 bases; J trimming: 7 bases; junction bases outside the gene matches: 10. Germline values: CDR1 LNHDA, CDR2 SQIVND (reference sequence). The chain carries TRBV19 and TRBJ1-6; TRBD1 matches 12 bases. This receptor was obtained from a female patient under 45 who received an allogeneic stem cell transplant from a related donor, was CMV-positive, and had no GVHD. A share of the T cells may be of graft donor origin. This specimen consisted of PBMCs, obtained after allogeneic stem cell transplant with posttransplant cyclophosphamide. The CDR3 DNA follows: TGTGCCAGTAGGCCGGGACAGGGGGCTTTCGGGAATTCACCCCTCCACTTT. This encodes CASRPGQGAFGNSPLHF.